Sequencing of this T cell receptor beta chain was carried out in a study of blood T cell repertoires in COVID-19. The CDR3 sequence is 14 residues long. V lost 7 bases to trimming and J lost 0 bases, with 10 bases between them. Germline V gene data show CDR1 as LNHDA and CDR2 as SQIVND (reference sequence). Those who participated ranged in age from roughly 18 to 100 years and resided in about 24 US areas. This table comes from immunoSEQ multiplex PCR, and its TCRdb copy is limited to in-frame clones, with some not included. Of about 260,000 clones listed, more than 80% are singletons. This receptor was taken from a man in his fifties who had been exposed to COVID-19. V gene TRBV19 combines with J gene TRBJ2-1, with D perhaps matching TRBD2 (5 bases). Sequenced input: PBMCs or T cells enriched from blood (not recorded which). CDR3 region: CASKRTSSYNEQFF. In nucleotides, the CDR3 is TGTGCCAGTAAGCGGACCAGCTCCTACAATGAGCAGTTCTTC.